This TCR beta chain appears in the sequencing data of a study of a mutant IDH1 vaccine in newly diagnosed glioma. Study in general: First vaccine doses came 4-6 weeks after radiotherapy alone, or with temozolomide cycles. Those enrolled had earlier been treated with radiotherapy, temozolomide, or both, mostly both. Study results and limitations: Most patients, about 93%, showed vaccine-induced immune responses. Pseudoprogression looked unconnected to shifts in top peripheral T cell clonotypes.

About this clone: Its antigen is unknown.

Stated time point: week 23, last vaccination. Mutant IDH1 20-mer peptide, at 300 ug, made up each vaccine dose, with topical imiquimod. This CDR3 has 14 amino acids. V gave up 11 bases and J gave up 0 bases, with 13 bases separating them. Germline assignment: CDR1 LNHDA and CDR2 SQIVND (reference sequence). The protocol was immunoSEQ multiplex PCR, while the TCRdb copy is restricted to in-frame clones and leaves out a portion. The data contain 25,000 to 35,000 clones, approximately 84% of them singletons. Sequences were derived from PBMCs, sampled from a glioma patient whose treatment included an IDH1 peptide vaccine. V gene TRBV19 combines with J gene TRBJ1-4; maybe TRBD1 (5 bases). The sequence came from a woman aged 18-29 years with glioma. The CDR3 bases are TGTGCCCGATCCCTGACAGCAACTAATGAAAAACTGTTTTTT. Translation gives CARSLTATNEKLFF.